The 7 T cell receptor beta chains listed next were all sequenced from one sample in a study of metastatic and nonmetastatic thyroid tumors. Treatment of any kind had been given to no patient before thyroid surgery. From the PCR reads, TCRdb re-called clones with MiXCR. The sample carries more than 8,500 clones, less than 25% recorded once. The sequenced sample was adjacent normal tissue. The receptors stem from a female donor with papillary thyroid cancer or a benign thyroid nodule (not recorded which). Some clones in this sample may be carry-over from other donors' samples.

By sample fraction, this clone is medium-sized. The chain has TRBV6-1 and TRBJ1-1; 9 nucleotides agree with TRBD1. Trimming removed 7 bases from V and 5 bases from J; junction bases left unmatched: 11. This CDR3 has 15 residues. Germline V lookup: CDR1 MNHNS, CDR2 SASEGT. The CDR3 coding sequence is TGTGCCAGCATCGAGATGGGGACAGGGAGAACTGAAGCTTTCTTT. Residues: CASIEMGTGRTEAFF.

A few counts support this clone. The V call is TRBV27, the J call TRBJ2-7, with 7 nucleotides matching TRBD2. The germline CDR1 and CDR2 sequences are MNHEY and SMNVEV (reference sequence). V gave up 2 bases and J gave up 6 bases; unmatched junction bases: 10. The CDR3 sequence is 15 residues long. CDR3 DNA sequence: TGTGCCAGCAGTTTACGCAGGGAGGGTGGGTTCGAGCAGTACTTC. Translated, it gives CASSLRREGGFEQYF.

This clone has at least ten counts. This sequence joins TRBV15 and TRBJ1-5, with a tentative D call TRBD1 (5 bases). From germline, CDR1 is LNHNV and CDR2 YYDKDF (reference sequence). The CDR3 sequence is 14 residues long. The V end was cut by 8 bases, the J end by 6 bases, with 17 bases between. CDR3 sequence (DNA): TGTGCCACCGCCCGGGACCTCGCAAGTCAGCCCCAGCATTTT. Its translation is CATARDLASQPQHF.

This clone was found many times. This chain uses TRBV7-2 with TRBJ2-1; 8 nucleotides line up with TRBD1. The length of the CDR3 is 16 residues. In germline, CDR1 is SGHTA, CDR2 FQGNSA. The V segment lost 1 base and the J segment 9 bases; nucleotides outside the gene matches: 11. The CDR3 sequence is CASSLVGGAGGFEQFF. The CDR3 DNA sequence: TGTGCCAGCAGCTTAGTAGGGGGAGCAGGGGGCTTTGAGCAGTTCTTC.

Concerning this clone itself: The junction departs from germline at one end; a sequencing error may be responsible. The gene calls are TRBV7-9 and TRBJ2-7; D possibly corresponds to TRBD1 (5 bases). This CDR3 is 14 amino acids long. Germline CDR1 SEHNR, CDR2 FQNEAQ (reference sequence). Here the CDR3 reads CARAGHVNGHEQHF. The CDR3, as DNA: TGTGCCAGGGCAGGACACGTCAATGGCCACGAGCAGCACTTC.

In its sample, this clone was seen many times. This may stem from a read error, because a much larger clone lies one nucleotide away. The rearrangement joins TRBV18 to TRBJ1-2; D is undetermined. The CDR3 is 14 residues long. Germline-derived CDR1 and CDR2 are KGHSH and LQKENI. As DNA, the CDR3 is TGTACCAGCTCACCACTGGACGCCTTCTATGGCTACACCTTC. Amino acid sequence: CTSSPLDAFYGYTF.

This clone is labeled as medium-sized. The chain couples TRBV12-3 or TRBV12-4 to TRBJ1-3, with D unresolved. The CDR3 is made up of 15 amino acids. Trimming pared 3 bases from V and 3 bases from J, leaving 12 bases between. CDR3 DNA: TGTGCCAGCAGTTTGGCCGGGAAAGGTGGAAACACCATATATTTT. Translating it yields CASSLAGKGGNTIYF.